This T cell receptor (beta chain) was sequenced for a study of shared clonotypes between healthy human individuals (dated by TCRdb to 2020 to 2021). About the investigation overall: Three men and two women, aged 18 to 49 years, made up the cohort. For each donor, CD4 naive and CD4 memory were each run on three plates, CD8 naive on two plates, and CD8 memory on one plate. Blood TCR repertoires of five healthy adults were deeply sequenced to estimate repertoire size and the extent of clonotype sharing between individuals. To increase sequencing depth and limit assay-specific biases, different laboratories used diverse techniques to prepare libraries and sequence TCR repertoires. Each donor's leukapheresis produced roughly between roughly 0.9 and 8.9 billion PBMCs.

For the CD8 naive samples, CD45RO-negative cells were positively selected for CCR7, yielding a CD45RA+CCR7+ population from which TemRA cells were excluded. Healthy HIV-negative adults with no recently reported acute infections or vaccinations were included as donors. Every donor was a Caucasian adult living in Nashville, Tennessee, USA. Blood was collected by leukapheresis, and PBMCs were isolated by Ficoll-Histopaque density gradient centrifugation and then cryopreserved in liquid nitrogen vapor phase. Analytical flow cytometry was used to check the purity and quantity of each magnetically sorted T cell population. Each sorted fraction had its genomic DNA isolated and then quantified by UV absorbance on a Nanodrop 2000c. The paper's findings and limits, for the study overall: Because the study included a small number of donors, the genetic and exposure-history diversity represented was limited. Based on pairwise subsampling, the degree of clonotype sharing among donors was expected to be affected by sequencing depth. Incomplete sequencing was indicated by rarefaction of sorted-subset datasets, despite the large sequencing depth. Compared with non-shared clonotypes, clonotypes shared by all four sorted-subset donors had higher generation probabilities. Larger estimated clonotype richness was generally found for naive subsets than for memory subsets. Sampling was restricted to blood, and TCR repertoires in tissues likely differ from the TCR repertoires found in blood. Across a handful of donors, approximately 4.6% of naive CD4, around 3.5% of naive CD8, 2.3% of memory CD4, and about 0.44% of memory CD8 clonotypes were shared.

Using the deep immunoSEQ assay, TCR CDR3 regions were amplified from genomic DNA by multiplex PCR. Genomic DNA extracted from each cell subset was distributed evenly over all wells of several immunoSEQ 96-well plates, and each plate served as one replicate. For sorted subsets, each replicate PCR was loaded with around 220 ng genomic DNA, equivalent to 30,000 or so T cell genomes. Purified libraries were measured with a Qubit 3.0 fluorometer, size-checked on a Bioanalyzer 2100, and measured again with the KAPA Library Quantification kit. A separate single-read 150-cycle Illumina NextSeq 550 flow cell was used to sequence each immunoSEQ 96-well plate. Per the source publication's procedure: Because the immunoSEQ output held only junctional sequences and lacked quality scores, the filtering could not match the filtering applied to full-length reads. Sequences were annotated with PyIR, a Python wrapper for IgBLAST v1.9, and V/J genes and CDR3 were assigned using IMGT germline references. Reads with weak V/J assignments (E-value above 1e-6), missing CDR3, stop codons, out-of-frame junctions, or ambiguous translated residues were removed. A V3J clonotype was defined by an identical inferred V gene, J gene, and CDR3 amino acid sequence. To compute the percentage overlap between repertoires, the number of shared unique clonotypes was divided by the size of the smaller repertoire. RTK rarefaction, the Chao1 estimator, and Recon v2.1 estimates of unobserved clonotypes were used to assess repertoire richness. For all TCRbeta clonotypes obtained by the gDNA method from a few donors, generation probabilities were computed with OLGA. Held by TCRdb, this immuneACCESS table contains in-frame sequences only and omits some clones. Under half of the omission traces to an unresolved V gene where checked; the cause of the rest is unknown. V, J and clone size reflect that table, while D and trimming were determined from the DNA. For this sample the table gives around 1.9 million clones, of which around 93% were detected only once. Of the sample, 1.5% to 2% is held by the ten largest clones.

Including the terminal cysteine and phenylalanine, the CDR3 comprises 18 residues. Only the CDR3 DNA stays, 54 bases, in frame from base 1. For CDR1 and CDR2, the germline V gene (reference sequence) lists PRHDT and FYEKMQ. Trimming accounts for 5 bases at V and 6 bases at J, while the number of junction bases matched to no gene is 16. Concerning this clone: The antigen this receptor binds is unknown. No per-base quality is available; no much larger clone lies one base away.

This sequence was found in a man in his late teens or twenties in good health. Some clones in this sample may be carry-over from other donors' samples. The sample consisted of naive CD8+ T cells from PBMCs. The meaning of the sample's cell subset or site label: CD45RA+CCR7+. Rearrangement joined TRBV13 to TRBJ1-2; a stretch of 12 junction bases matches TRBD1. CDR3 sequence: CASSAEMNRDRGRDGYTF. The nucleotides read TGTGCCAGCAGCGCCGAAATGAACCGGGACAGGGGGCGGGATGGCTACACCTTC.